Reported below is one TCR beta chain. These data originate in a study of ipilimumab plus nivolumab after autologous stem cell transplantation. At the level of the study: The DLBCL cohort had primary refractory and relapsed disease, with 18-month progression-free survival of about 82% and 31%.

Dosing: nivolumab 3 mg/kg IV, weeks 1, 4, 7, 10, then every two weeks to week 26. V lost 4 bases and J 5 bases, leaving 6 bases between the germline ends. CDR3 length equals 12 residues. Germline V gene lookup returns CDR1 LGHNT and CDR2 FRNRAP. TCRdb's table, derived via immunoSEQ multiplex PCR, lists solely in-frame clones and lacks some. The sample has more than 15,000 clones; around 80% are singletons. The sequenced sample was PBMCs, obtained in a trial of ipilimumab plus nivolumab as post-transplant consolidation. This chain links TRBV12-5 with TRBJ2-1; D unresolved. The TCR was taken from a male donor with diffuse large B-cell lymphoma. This chain's CDR3 is CASGWQDNEQFF. The CDR3 coding sequence is TGTGCTAGTGGTTGGCAGGACAATGAGCAGTTCTTC.